These T cell receptor beta chains were read from a single sample in a study of cytomegalovirus exposure and HLA in healthy donors. Produced via immunoSEQ multiplex PCR; TCRdb's table is partial and in-frame only. Of some 77,000 clones detected, 79% appear once; the ten largest clones hold around a fifth. Sequencing was done on a sample of PBMCs. The receptors were gathered from a middle-aged woman in good health and CMV-seropositive. Both conserved end residues are trimmed from each CDR3. Fields, in order: V gene, J gene, CDR3 protein.

>TRBV25-1|TRBJ2-7
ASSEPGQGYSYEQY
>TRBV6-6|TRBJ2-1
ASSSGTGGNEQF
>TRBV7-8|TRBJ2-4
ASSLDSGLAGGPSSPDIQY
>TRBV6-1|TRBJ2-1
ASRPSGGAGSEQF
>TRBV30|TRBJ1-5
AWTLGALNQPQH
>TRBV29-1|TRBJ1-3
SVGTGVHGNTIY
>TRBV18|TRBJ2-1
ASSPGTSGSLDEQF
>TRBV5-4|TRBJ2-2
ASNEDTRRNTGELF
>TRBV7-8|TRBJ2-3
ASSLKGLAGGITDTQY
>TRBV30|TRBJ1-5
AWSGTANQPQH
>TRBV28|TRBJ2-1
ASSDSGSGTLYNEQF
>TRBV30|TRBJ1-5
AWSPGPNQPQH
>TRBV7-9|TRBJ2-5
ASSLGLATYQETQY
>TRBV7-9|TRBJ1-1
ASSRTGGGMTEAF
>TRBV21-1|TRBJ2-7
ASSNWWSSGSIYEQY
>TRBV30|TRBJ2-4
AWSYVALAGNQGPKNIQY
>TRBV18|TRBJ1-5
ASSLQDSNQPQH
>TRBV21-1|TRBJ1-2
ASSRDNGYT
>TRBV18|TRBJ2-1
ASSPPGTQNNEQF
>TRBV5-1|TRBJ2-7
ASSPSSRGRTSGAFYEQY
>TRBV2|TRBJ1-5
ASRRGLDSPGY
>TRBV5-1|TRBJ2-7
ASSLVLSYEQY
>TRBV7-8|TRBJ2-5
ASSLARTNQETQY
>TRBV6-1|-
ASSALRDIWTYEQY
>TRBV7-9|TRBJ2-1
ATRGLAGGRDEQF
>TRBV5-6|TRBJ1-1
ASSFGQGQLSTF
>TRBV5-4|TRBJ2-6
ASSLDTRSGANVLT
>TRBV10-3|TRBJ2-3
AISTRLASTDTQY
>TRBV7-6|TRBJ1-1
ASSQGNTEAF
>TRBV4-1|TRBJ2-3
ASSQASTLGTDTQY
>TRBV10-3|TRBJ2-3
AISESNGLHTDTQY
>TRBV9|TRBJ2-1
ASSVGSSGGASEQF
>TRBV7-9|TRBJ2-5
ASSLGSGSGEETQY
>TRBV5-1|TRBJ2-5
ASSLALAGGLETQY
>TRBV12-5|TRBJ1-2
ASGLDRQGIVLNYGYT
>TRBV13|TRBJ1-1
ASSLGEDSEAF
>TRBV28|TRBJ1-5
ASSPDRDFYSNQPQH
>TRBV5-5|TRBJ2-1
ASSLRDSPNNEQF
>TRBV6-1|TRBJ2-2
ASPKGTVNTGELF
>TRBV6-1|TRBJ1-2
ASSGYSYGYT
>TRBV6-6|TRBJ2-5
ASGRGGAQETQY
>TRBV7-9|TRBJ1-1
ASSLEGREAF